This TCR beta chain was sequenced during a study of T cell responses to AZD1222 COVID-19 vaccine. Measured with immunoSEQ multiplex PCR; TCRdb has only the in-frame clones, and not every one. The sample lists 75,000 to 90,000 clones; approximately 85% were seen once. The CDR3 length is 12 residues. The V and J ends lost 4 bases and 9 bases respectively, with 10 bases between them. The V gene's germline CDR1 is MNHNY and CDR2 SVGAGI (reference sequence). Sequencing was performed on peripheral blood, taken on day 0 of AZD1222 vaccination. This receptor was identified in an adult in good health. The genes are TRBV6-6 and TRBJ2-1, with D possibly TRBD1 on 6 matching bases. CDR3 sequence: CASSLQGSEQFF. The CDR3 nucleotides read TGTGCCAGCAGTTTACAGGGAAGTGAGCAGTTCTTC.